The TCR beta chain described here comes from a study of T cells after yellow fever vaccination (dated by TCRdb to between 2018 and 2021). Looking at the study overall: Libraries from fractions with low cell numbers were prepared with the SMART-Seq v4 Ultra Low Input RNA kit. To follow T-cell clones before and after primary and booster YFV17D yellow fever vaccination, bulk TCR alpha and beta repertoires were sequenced over time. Two healthy male donors, one aged 18 to 30 and one aged 30 to 40 years, were included in the cohort. Blood was drawn at multiple timepoints before and after primary and secondary immunization, with bulk PBMC replicates and cell subsets isolated. Overall results and qualifications from the work: Compared with the primary T-cell response, the secondary T-cell response was faster but weaker, reaching its peak on day 5 rather than on day 15. Because only a couple of donors were included in the study, the extent to which the findings can be generalized is limited. A small share of clonotypes occurred in both CD4 and CD8 compartments, likely arising from convergent recombination. FACS-sorted repertoires could contain abundant contaminating clonotypes from the bulk population, so computational filtering was required. After the booster, most of the clones that had expanded following primary vaccination were detected again (around 95% of CD4 and around 90% of CD8), which suggests that memory was broadly maintained.

The germline V gene (reference sequence) gives CDR1 as DFQATT and CDR2 as SNEGSKA. The CDR3 goes from the cysteine to the phenylalanine over 11 residues. The CDR3 DNA has 33 bases and is translated from base 1. At the junction V is shortened by 3 bases and J by 5 bases, with 7 bases in between. TCR cDNA was synthesized by 5'RACE template switching, which introduced a universal primer site and unique molecular identifiers. Priming of cDNA synthesis was performed from both the TCR alpha and TCR beta constant segments. Libraries were amplified in two PCR steps, with sample barcodes and sequencing adapters added in the second step. Libraries were sequenced on Illumina HiSeq 2500 (2x100 bp) or NovaSeq (2x150 bp). Per the source publication's procedure: Demultiplexing of reads and collapsing into UMI consensus sequences were performed with MIGEC, and V(D)J alignment was carried out with MiXCR. Using edgeR on replicate PBMC samples, clonotypes were called vaccine-responding if FDR was below 0.01 and the log2 fold change was above 5 up to day 15. Bulk clonotypes were assigned CD4 or CD8 identity according to which sequenced CD4 or CD8 repertoire held them at higher abundance. Clones were called with MiXCR by TCRdb after fastp trimmed the public reads at Q25, and only in-frame beta chains were retained. Each entry is one CDR3 protein sequence, shown with its most common DNA and genes. None of the V and J calls come from the authors' own analysis; TCRdb made them. The sample data list 550,000 to 750,000 distinct CDR3 sequences, and around an eighth of these were observed just once. The ten most abundant clones make up over 11% of the sample.

The treatment or condition label on this specimen signifies: live attenuated yellow fever vaccine strain. Two biological replicates of bulk PBMCs were collected at each blood-draw timepoint. PBMCs were isolated from peripheral blood using a standard Ficoll-Paque protocol. TriZol was used to extract RNA from bulk PBMCs, from CD4 and CD8 fractions, and from dextramer-positive and dextramer-negative fractions. This clonotype was seen many times. Its antigen remains unidentified. Within one base of it there is no much larger clone, and no base qualities were kept. The receptor's source is a man aged 25 to 40 who received the YFV17D yellow fever vaccine. This chain joins TRBV20-1 to TRBJ1-2; there is no confident call for the D gene. The source material was PBMCs, sampled on the day of the yellow fever booster vaccination. The CDR3 region has the sequence CSARTGYGYTF. The bases read TGCAGTGCTAGGACGGGGTATGGCTACACCTTC.